The sequence of this TCR beta chain was determined in a study of T cell responses to AZD1222 COVID-19 vaccine. Regarding the study as a whole: Dominant at 160-218 and 743-854, vaccine-associated CD4 TCRs also spanned spike. Targets within unmutated variant regions were reportedly found for nearly half of spike-specific TCRs. Donors skewed white British and female; clonal diversity was possibly underestimated. Spike-specific TCR breadth and depth rose after two AZD1222 doses.

This clone was recorded once. The antigen remains undetermined. This table comes from immunoSEQ multiplex PCR, and its TCRdb copy is limited to in-frame clones, with some not included. The sample lists about 180,000 clones, around 90% occurring once. The clonotype was recovered from an adult who received the AZD1222 COVID-19 vaccine. This sample comprised peripheral blood, obtained 28 days after the second AZD1222 dose.

CDR3 in amino acids: CASSSTGPQPQHF. CDR3 coding DNA: TGTGCCAGCAGTTCGACAGGGCCCCAGCCCCAGCATTTT. This rearrangement joins TRBV12-3 or TRBV12-4 to TRBJ1-5; 7 bases agree with TRBD1. This CDR3 has 13 residues. The ends lost 4 bases at V and 7 bases at J; junction bases unmatched: 4.